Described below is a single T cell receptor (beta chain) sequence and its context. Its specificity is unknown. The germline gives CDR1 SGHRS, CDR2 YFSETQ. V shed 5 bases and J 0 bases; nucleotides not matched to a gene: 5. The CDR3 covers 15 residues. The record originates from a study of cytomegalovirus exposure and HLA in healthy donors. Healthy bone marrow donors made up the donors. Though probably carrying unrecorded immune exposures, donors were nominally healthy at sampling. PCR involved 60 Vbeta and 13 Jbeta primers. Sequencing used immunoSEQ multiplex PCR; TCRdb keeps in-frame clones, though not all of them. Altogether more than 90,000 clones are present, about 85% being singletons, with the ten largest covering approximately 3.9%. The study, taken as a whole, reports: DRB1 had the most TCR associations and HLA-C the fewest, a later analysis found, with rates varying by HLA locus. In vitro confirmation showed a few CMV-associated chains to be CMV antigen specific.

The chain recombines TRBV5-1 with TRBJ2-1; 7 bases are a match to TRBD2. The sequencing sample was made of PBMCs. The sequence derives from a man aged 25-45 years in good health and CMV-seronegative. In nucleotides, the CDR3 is TGCGCCAGCAGGTCTACTAGCGACTCCTACAATGAGCAGTTCTTC. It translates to CASRSTSDSYNEQFF.